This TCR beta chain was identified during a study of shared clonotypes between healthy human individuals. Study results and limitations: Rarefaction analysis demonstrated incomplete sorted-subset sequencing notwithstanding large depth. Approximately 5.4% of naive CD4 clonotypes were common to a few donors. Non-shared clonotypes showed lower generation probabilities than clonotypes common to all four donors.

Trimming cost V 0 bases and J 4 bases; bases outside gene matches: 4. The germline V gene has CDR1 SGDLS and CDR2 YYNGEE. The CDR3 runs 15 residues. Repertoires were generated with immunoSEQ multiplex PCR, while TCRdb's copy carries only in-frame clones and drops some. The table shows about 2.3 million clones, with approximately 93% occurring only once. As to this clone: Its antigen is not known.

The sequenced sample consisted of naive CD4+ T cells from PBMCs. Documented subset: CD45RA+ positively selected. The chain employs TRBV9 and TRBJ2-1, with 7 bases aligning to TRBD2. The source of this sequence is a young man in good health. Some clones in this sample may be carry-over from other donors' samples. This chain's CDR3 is CASSVAGGGYNEQFF. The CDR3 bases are TGTGCCAGCAGCGTAGCTGGGGGGGGATACAATGAGCAGTTCTTC.